A selection of T cell receptor beta chains follows, all from one sample in a study of a mutant IDH1 vaccine in newly diagnosed glioma. Their cognate antigens are unknown. The table came from immunoSEQ multiplex PCR; TCRdb's copy has only in-frame clones and leaves some out. The sample records tens of thousands of clones, roughly nine tenths being singletons. The sample in question was PBMCs, obtained from a glioma patient whose treatment included an IDH1 peptide vaccine. These receptors all stem from a woman aged 45-59 years with glioma. Both conserved end residues are part of each CDR3. A D gene is named only where the DNA matches it firmly. Expanded clones are given a class, and other clones once, few, many or no size at all.

j_call d_call v_call clone_size cdr3_nt cdr3_aa
TRBJ1-1 NA TRBV9 once TGTGCCAGCAGCGTCTCGCCTGGACAGTCGAACACTGAAGCTTTCTTT CASSVSPGQSNTEAFF
TRBJ1-4 NA TRBV30 once TGTGCCTGGAGTGTACCGGGGGCCCCAAATGAAAAACTGTTTTTT CAWSVPGAPNEKLFF
TRBJ1-2 TRBD1 TRBV19 NA TGTGCCAGTACCCAATCGGACAGGGCAGTCTATGGCTACACCTTC CASTQSDRAVYGYTF
TRBJ1-1 NA TRBV28 NA TGTGCCAGCAGCCAGGGGTACACTGAAGCTTTCTTT CASSQGYTEAFF
TRBJ2-3 TRBD2 TRBV7-6 once TGTGCCAGCAGCCGCACTAGCGGGACTGCAGATACGCAGTATTTT CASSRTSGTADTQYF
TRBJ2-3 NA TRBV5-4 NA TGTGCCAGCAGCCCAGGAAGACCCGAAGGCACAGATACGCAGTATTTT CASSPGRPEGTDTQYF
TRBJ2-7 TRBD1 TRBV7-9 NA TGTGCCAGCAGTTACCAGGGGGCGTACGAGCAGTACTTC CASSYQGAYEQYF
TRBJ2-7 NA TRBV7-3 NA TGTGCCAGCAGCCCCCGCGAGTCCTACGAGCAGTACTTC CASSPRESYEQYF
TRBJ2-1 NA TRBV6-5 NA TGTGCCAGCACCCGGACTGGGGAGCAGTTCTTC CASTRTGEQFF
TRBJ2-1 NA TRBV7-8 NA TGTGCCAGCAGCTCATACAGGGTGGGCTCCTACAATGAGCAGTTCTTC CASSSYRVGSYNEQFF
TRBJ2-1 NA TRBV18 NA TGTGCCAGCTCCTCAGGGGGGAGCCCATACAATGAGCAGTTCTTC CASSSGGSPYNEQFF
TRBJ1-3 TRBD1 TRBV12-5 NA TGTGCTAGTGGTTCAGGGGGCGACGGAAACACCATATATTTT CASGSGGDGNTIYF
TRBJ2-1 NA TRBV19 NA TGTGCCAGCTCGGAGATAACCAACTACAATGAGCAGTTCTTC CASSEITNYNEQFF
TRBJ1-3 NA TRBV30 NA TGTGCCTGTGACGTGATCTCTGGAAACACCATATATTTT CACDVISGNTIYF
TRBJ2-7 TRBD1 TRBV5-1 once TGCGCCAGCAGCTTGGAGGGACAGGGGTTCCACGAGCAGTACTTC CASSLEGQGFHEQYF
TRBJ2-1 TRBD1 TRBV6-6 NA TGTGCCAGCAGTCGGACAGGGGAAAATGAGCAGTTCTTC CASSRTGENEQFF
TRBJ2-2 NA TRBV6-1 NA TGTGCCAGCAGACGGATCTTGGGCGACAACGGGGAGCTGTTTTTT CASRRILGDNGELFF
TRBJ1-2 NA TRBV28 NA TGTGCCAGCAGTTTACGTGACAGGTTCTCCGGGGACTATGGCTACACCTTC CASSLRDRFSGDYGYTF
TRBJ1-1 NA TRBV7-9 NA TGTGCCAGCAGCCCTTCCATGAACACTGAAGCTTTCTTT CASSPSMNTEAFF
TRBJ1-4 NA TRBV18 NA TGTGCCAGCTCACCCGCAGGGGCCGTTAATGAAAAACTGTTTTTT CASSPAGAVNEKLFF
TRBJ2-5 TRBD1 TRBV5-5 NA TGTGCCAGCAGCCAGAACAGGGGGCAAGAGACCCAGTACTTC CASSQNRGQETQYF
TRBJ2-7 NA TRBV27 NA TGTGCCAGCAGTTTGTTTACAGGGAAGGGGCTCTACGAGCAGTACTTC CASSLFTGKGLYEQYF
TRBJ1-1 NA TRBV5-6 NA TGTGCCAGCAGCCCCGGAGGGGGGAACACTGAAGCTTTCTTT CASSPGGGNTEAFF
TRBJ1-6 NA TRBV5-4 NA TGTGCCAGCAGCTTGGCGGGAGCCAGGAATTCACCCCTCCACTTT CASSLAGARNSPLHF
TRBJ2-1 TRBD1 TRBV30 NA TGTGCCTGGAGTGCGGACAGGAACAATGAGCAGTTCTTC CAWSADRNNEQFF
TRBJ2-1 TRBD1 TRBV27 NA TGTGCCAGCAGTCTCCGGGACAGACACAATGAGCAGTTCTTC CASSLRDRHNEQFF
TRBJ2-1 TRBD2 TRBV19 NA TGTGCCAGTCGATCGCGGGGGACCTACAATGAGCAGTTCTTC CASRSRGTYNEQFF
TRBJ2-1 NA TRBV11-2 NA TGTGCCAGCAGCTATTTTAGAGGACCCTCCCTCAATGAGCAGTTCTTC CASSYFRGPSLNEQFF
TRBJ2-1 TRBD1 TRBV5-1 NA TGCGCCAGCAGCCTCCTGCCCCTGAGACAGGGTTACAATGAGCAGTTCTTC CASSLLPLRQGYNEQFF
TRBJ1-2 TRBD1 TRBV6-5 NA TGTGCCAGCAGTTTTCTCGGACAGGAGAGGAGCTATGGCTACACCTTC CASSFLGQERSYGYTF
TRBJ2-2 TRBD2 TRBV6-9 few TGTGCCAGCAGCCCCAACTGGCGGGAGGGCCGGGACACCGGGGAGCTGTTTTTT CASSPNWREGRDTGELFF
TRBJ1-1 NA TRBV4-1 NA TGCGCCAGCAGCCAGACCGGCTACGGGCGCCTTTTCTTT CASSQTGYGRLFF
TRBJ2-7 TRBD1 TRBV29-1 NA TGCAGCGTCTATTTCCCGGGACAGAACTACGAGCAGTACTTC CSVYFPGQNYEQYF
TRBJ2-4 TRBD2 TRBV11-2 NA TGTGCCAGCAGCTTTAGCGGGAGGGCCGGGTCGGGCAAAAACATTCAGTACTTC CASSFSGRAGSGKNIQYF
TRBJ2-2 NA TRBV10-3 NA TGTGCCATCAGTGAGAACAGGTTTGGCACCGGGGAGCTGTTTTTT CAISENRFGTGELFF
TRBJ2-7 TRBD1 TRBV29-1 NA TGCAGCGTTGAAATATCGAGCCCGCAAGTAACATTGTGGGGACAGGGGCGAAACTCCTACGAGCAGTACTTC CSVEISSPQVTLWGQGRNSYEQYF
TRBJ2-7 NA TRBV7-3 NA TGTGCCAGCAGCTTAGGCCCGGGGGACTCCGAGCAGTACTTC CASSLGPGDSEQYF
TRBJ2-1 NA TRBV7-8 NA TGTGCCAGCAGCTTAGTTGCGGGAAGCCACAATGAGCAGTTCTTC CASSLVAGSHNEQFF
TRBJ2-3 NA TRBV5-4 once TGTGCCAGCAGCCCTAGCTTCGACGGCACAGATACGCAGTATTTT CASSPSFDGTDTQYF
TRBJ2-7 TRBD1 TRBV15 once TGTGCCACCAGCGGCCAGACAGGGAGTAACGAGCAGTACTTC CATSGQTGSNEQYF
TRBJ2-5 NA TRBV7-9 once TGTGCCGGGCGAAGCCTCCGGGAGACCCAGTACTTC CAGRSLRETQYF
TRBJ2-3 NA TRBV28 NA TGTGCCATCGGCGGACCACTCACAGATACGCAGTATTTT CAIGGPLTDTQYF
TRBJ1-4 NA TRBV7-3 NA TGTGCCAGCAGCTTAACGATTGTAGTTGCAACTAATGAAAAACTGTTTTTT CASSLTIVVATNEKLFF